These T cell receptor beta chains were read from a single sample in a study of cytomegalovirus exposure and HLA in healthy donors. Sequencing used immunoSEQ multiplex PCR; TCRdb keeps in-frame clones, though not all of them. Among roughly 190,000 clones, 81% were seen once, and the ten largest hold roughly 3.1%. Sequenced input: PBMCs. The origin of the receptors is a man in his forties in good health and CMV-seropositive. Each CDR3 is given with its conserved first and last residue. A D gene is named only where the DNA matches it firmly.

>TRBD1|TRBV19|TRBJ1-2
CASSRGGTGRTNYGYTF
>.|TRBV10-1|TRBJ2-7
CASSETGPYEQYF
>.|TRBV4-1|TRBJ1-2
CASSQGGDPYGYTF
>TRBD2|TRBV6-4|TRBJ2-2
CASSDSGLAGGARELFF
>.|TRBV6-5|TRBJ1-3
CASRPLSGNTIYF
>TRBD2|TRBV19|TRBJ2-3
CASTPLAGAAADTQYF
>.|TRBV7-9|TRBJ2-1
CSSSQQEGAGLYNEQFF
>TRBD2|TRBV7-2|TRBJ2-3
CASSFIAGGVTDTQYF
>TRBD1|TRBV6-1|TRBJ1-2
CASSQRDRDGYTF
>TRBD2|TRBV5-6|TRBJ2-1
CASSPTSGRVYNEQFF
>TRBD2|TRBV19|TRBJ2-1
CASSIRLAEYNEQFF
>TRBD2|TRBV9|TRBJ2-2
CASSVATSGNTGELFF
>TRBD2|TRBV7-9|TRBJ2-2
CASSFGPAGGTGELFF
>TRBD1|TRBV13|TRBJ2-7
CASSFPGQGPYEQYF
>.|TRBV13|TRBJ2-5
CASSLVGGQETQYF
>.|TRBV6-5|TRBJ2-5
CASSFDYTQGETQYF
>.|TRBV6-5|TRBJ1-1
CASRNRAMNTEAFF
>TRBD2|TRBV7-2|TRBJ2-5
CATASGGLEKTQYF